This is a list of T cell receptor beta chains from one sample in a study of control samples from healthy donors and cancer patients. Some clones are missing from TCRdb's copy, which holds only in-frame ones; the method was immunoSEQ multiplex PCR. The sample includes over 50,000 clones, approximately 91% of them seen just once. Sequences were obtained from blood. The origin of the receptors is a man aged 50 to 60 in good health. CDR3s include the opening cysteine and the closing phenylalanine or tryptophan. The D gene is left open where the match is weak. Clone size is not always given. Where it is, it says once, few, many or a class for expanded clones.

NA,TRBJ2-1,15,TRBV7-3,TRBD1,CASSPTGVAYNEQFF,TGTGCCAGCAGCCCGACAGGGGTGGCCTACAATGAGCAGTTCTTC
once,TRBJ1-1,14,TRBV3-1/TRBV3-2,TRBD1,CASSPRDRGIEAFF,TGTGCCAGCAGCCCCCGGGACAGGGGCATTGAAGCTTTCTTT
NA,TRBJ2-7,15,TRBV5-1,TRBD2,CASSLARSREGREYF,TGCGCCAGCAGCTTGGCCAGGTCGCGGGAGGGCCGAGAGTACTTC
NA,TRBJ2-1,13,TRBV6-4,NA,CASSDRDHNEQFF,TGTGCCAGCAGTGACAGGGACCACAATGAGCAGTTCTTC
NA,TRBJ2-1,14,TRBV28,NA,CASSLSGRLNEQFF,TGTGCCAGCAGTTTGTCGGGACGGTTAAATGAGCAGTTCTTC
NA,TRBJ2-4,16,TRBV2,TRBD2,CASRGGLAGGVLLVYF,TGTGCCAGCAGGGGTGGACTAGCGGGAGGTGTCCTACTGGTGTACTTC
NA,TRBJ2-1,12,TRBV6-5,NA,CASSYVEGEQFF,TGTGCCAGCAGTTACGTGGAGGGTGAGCAGTTCTTC
once,TRBJ1-5,13,TRBV10-3,NA,CAISVGGNQPQHF,TGTGCCATCAGTGTGGGGGGCAATCAGCCCCAGCATTTT
NA,TRBJ1-5,15,TRBV9,TRBD1,CASSNDRERNQPQHF,TGTGCCAGCAGCAACGACAGGGAGCGCAATCAGCCCCAGCATTTT
NA,TRBJ2-3,13,TRBV18,NA,CASSPTSTDTQYF,TGTGCCAGCTCACCAACTAGCACAGATACGCAGTATTTT
NA,TRBJ2-7,15,TRBV19,TRBD2,CASSVLAEGGHEQYF,TGTGCCAGTAGTGTACTAGCGGAGGGAGGTCACGAGCAGTACTTC
few,TRBJ2-7,13,TRBV7-9,NA,CASSSPTSYEQYF,TGTGCCAGCAGCTCGCCAACATCCTACGAGCAGTACTTC
NA,TRBJ2-5,12,TRBV12-3/TRBV12-4,NA,CASSLNRETQYF,TGTGCCAGCAGTTTAAACAGGGAGACCCAGTACTTC
NA,TRBJ2-7,13,TRBV28,TRBD1,CATAGTGGYEQYF,TGTGCCACCGCCGGGACAGGGGGCTACGAGCAGTACTTC
NA,TRBJ2-7,14,TRBV28,NA,CASDTGQTAYEQYF,TGTGCCAGCGATACCGGACAGACCGCCTACGAGCAGTACTTC
NA,TRBJ2-6,15,TRBV6-5,NA,CASSPQGAGANVLTF,TGTGCCAGCAGTCCACAGGGTGCTGGGGCCAACGTCCTGACTTTC
NA,TRBJ2-2,15,TRBV6-6,NA,CASSYSSGETGELFF,TGTGCCAGCAGTTACTCCTCAGGGGAAACCGGGGAGCTGTTTTTT
once,TRBJ2-5,13,TRBV3-1/TRBV3-2,NA,CASSQQDVGTQYF,TGTGCCAGCAGCCAACAGGACGTGGGGACCCAGTACTTC
NA,TRBJ2-7,12,TRBV6-5,NA,CASTPTFYEQYF,TGTGCCAGCACCCCAACTTTCTACGAGCAGTACTTC
NA,TRBJ1-2,17,TRBV7-8,TRBD1,CASSLRTGGYDNYGYTF,TGTGCCAGCAGCTTAAGGACAGGGGGCTATGATAACTATGGCTACACCTTC
NA,TRBJ1-4,17,TRBV24-1,NA,CATSDLMRMRANEKLFF,TGTGCCACCAGTGATTTGATGAGGATGCGGGCTAATGAAAAACTGTTTTTT
NA,TRBJ2-4,14,TRBV7-9,NA,CASSPGQNPDIQYF,TGTGCCAGCAGCCCGGGACAAAATCCGGACATTCAGTACTTC
NA,TRBJ2-2,16,TRBV7-9,TRBD1,CASSLVGTGDTGELFF,TGTGCCAGCAGCTTAGTGGGGACAGGGGACACCGGGGAGCTGTTTTTT
NA,TRBJ2-7,14,TRBV27,NA,CASSFFGGPYEQYF,TGTGCCAGCAGCTTTTTTGGGGGCCCCTACGAGCAGTACTTC
few,TRBJ1-1,12,TRBV28,NA,CASSLEQGRAFF,TGTGCCAGCAGTTTGGAACAGGGCAGAGCTTTCTTT
NA,TRBJ2-2,15,TRBV19,NA,CASSIMEGATGELFF,TGTGCCAGTAGTATCATGGAGGGGGCAACCGGGGAGCTGTTTTTT
NA,TRBJ2-3,17,TRBV7-8,TRBD2,CASSLEGLAGITDTQYF,TGTGCCAGCAGCTTAGAGGGACTAGCGGGAATCACAGATACGCAGTATTTT
NA,TRBJ2-6,15,TRBV7-6,NA,CASSLGPQGANVLTF,TGTGCCAGCAGCTTAGGCCCGCAGGGGGCCAACGTCCTGACTTTC
NA,TRBJ2-1,16,TRBV6-6,TRBD2,CASSPTSGRTYNEQFF,TGTGCCAGCAGTCCGACTAGCGGGAGAACCTACAATGAGCAGTTCTTC
NA,TRBJ2-2,14,TRBV7-8,NA,CASSWTSNTGELFF,TGTGCCAGCAGCTGGACCTCGAACACCGGGGAGCTGTTTTTT
once,TRBJ2-5,14,TRBV6-2/TRBV6-3,NA,CASSYGGDGETQYF,TGTGCCAGCAGTTACGGAGGGGATGGGGAGACCCAGTACTTC
NA,TRBJ2-7,13,TRBV9,NA,CASSPGAELEQYF,TGTGCCAGCAGCCCCGGAGCGGAGCTCGAGCAGTACTTC
NA,TRBJ1-3,13,TRBV10-3,NA,CAISDGPGHTIYF,TGTGCCATCAGTGATGGACCAGGTCACACCATATATTTT
NA,TRBJ1-3,17,TRBV7-8,TRBD1,CASSLAMGRGSGNTIYF,TGTGCCAGCAGCTTAGCGATGGGCAGGGGGTCTGGAAACACCATATATTTT
NA,TRBJ1-1,11,TRBV25-1,NA,CASSDWTKAFF,TGTGCCAGCAGTGACTGGACGAAAGCTTTCTTT
NA,TRBJ2-7,16,TRBV27,NA,CASSTRWTPSSYEQYF,TGTGCCAGCAGTACCCGCTGGACTCCCTCCTCCTACGAGCAGTACTTC
once,TRBJ2-2,15,TRBV5-1,TRBD2,CASSSTGLAGGLLFF,TGCGCCAGCAGCTCCACCGGACTAGCGGGGGGGCTTTTGTTTTTT
once,TRBJ2-5,13,TRBV12-3/TRBV12-4,TRBD1,CASSSQGAETQYF,TGTGCCAGCAGTTCCCAGGGGGCCGAGACCCAGTACTTC
NA,TRBJ2-7,12,TRBV20-1,TRBD2,CSAGVGGIEQYF,TGCAGTGCTGGTGTCGGGGGGATCGAGCAGTACTTC
NA,TRBJ2-5,16,TRBV28,TRBD2,CASRVYGTSGEETQYF,TGTGCCAGCAGAGTTTATGGGACTAGCGGGGAAGAGACCCAGTACTTC
NA,TRBJ1-5,16,TRBV7-9,NA,CASSFQWGDANQPQHF,TGTGCCAGCAGCTTCCAATGGGGCGATGCCAATCAGCCCCAGCATTTT
NA,TRBJ2-1,16,TRBV19,TRBD2,CASSIGVAGYFNEQFF,TGTGCCAGTAGTATTGGAGTAGCGGGATATTTCAATGAGCAGTTCTTC
NA,TRBJ2-3,14,TRBV11-2,NA,CASSPGLETDTQYF,TGTGCCAGCAGCCCCGGACTGGAGACAGATACGCAGTATTTT
NA,TRBJ1-1,13,TRBV10-3,TRBD1,CAISTDRDTEAFF,TGTGCCATCAGTACAGACAGGGACACTGAAGCTTTCTTT
NA,TRBJ1-5,13,TRBV2,NA,CASSAGLDQPQHF,TGTGCCAGCAGTGCGGGGCTCGATCAGCCCCAGCATTTT
once,TRBJ2-7,15,TRBV9,TRBD1,CASSASRQGSYEQYF,TGTGCCAGCAGCGCCTCCAGACAGGGAAGCTACGAGCAGTACTTC
once,TRBJ1-2,13,TRBV20-1,NA,CSASLGDVIDYTF,TGCAGTGCTAGTCTGGGGGATGTTATTGACTACACCTTC
NA,TRBJ1-1,13,TRBV29-1,NA,CSVAESPNTEAFF,TGCAGCGTTGCTGAGTCTCCGAACACTGAAGCTTTCTTT
NA,TRBJ2-5,14,TRBV9,NA,CASSVGLTQETQYF,TGTGCCAGCAGCGTAGGACTAACCCAAGAGACCCAGTACTTC
NA,TRBJ2-1,14,TRBV24-1,NA,CATSDSDSYNEQFF,TGTGCCACCAGTGATAGCGACTCCTACAATGAGCAGTTCTTC
NA,TRBJ2-3,14,TRBV5-6,TRBD1,CASSWGQGADTQYF,TGTGCCAGCAGCTGGGGACAGGGGGCAGATACGCAGTATTTT
NA,TRBJ1-1,14,TRBV3-1/TRBV3-2,NA,CASSPGLTNTEAFF,TGTGCCAGCAGCCCCGGCCTCACGAACACTGAAGCTTTCTTT
NA,TRBJ2-2,15,TRBV28,TRBD2,CASSPLAAGTGELFF,TGTGCCAGCAGTCCGCTAGCGGCGGGCACCGGGGAGCTGTTTTTT
NA,TRBJ2-3,16,TRBV4-2,TRBD1,CASSLLGQDDTDTQYF,TGTGCCAGCAGCCTTCTCGGACAGGATGACACAGATACGCAGTATTTT
NA,TRBJ2-1,12,TRBV3-1/TRBV3-2,NA,CASSHPKGEQFF,TGTGCCAGCAGCCACCCTAAAGGTGAGCAGTTCTTC
NA,TRBJ1-2,17,TRBV9,NA,CASSVDFTSRGDYGYTF,TGTGCCAGCAGCGTAGACTTCACATCCCGAGGGGACTATGGCTACACCTTC
NA,TRBJ2-7,15,TRBV28,TRBD2,CASSLPLAGVHEQYF,TGTGCCAGCAGTTTACCCTTAGCGGGAGTGCATGAGCAGTACTTC